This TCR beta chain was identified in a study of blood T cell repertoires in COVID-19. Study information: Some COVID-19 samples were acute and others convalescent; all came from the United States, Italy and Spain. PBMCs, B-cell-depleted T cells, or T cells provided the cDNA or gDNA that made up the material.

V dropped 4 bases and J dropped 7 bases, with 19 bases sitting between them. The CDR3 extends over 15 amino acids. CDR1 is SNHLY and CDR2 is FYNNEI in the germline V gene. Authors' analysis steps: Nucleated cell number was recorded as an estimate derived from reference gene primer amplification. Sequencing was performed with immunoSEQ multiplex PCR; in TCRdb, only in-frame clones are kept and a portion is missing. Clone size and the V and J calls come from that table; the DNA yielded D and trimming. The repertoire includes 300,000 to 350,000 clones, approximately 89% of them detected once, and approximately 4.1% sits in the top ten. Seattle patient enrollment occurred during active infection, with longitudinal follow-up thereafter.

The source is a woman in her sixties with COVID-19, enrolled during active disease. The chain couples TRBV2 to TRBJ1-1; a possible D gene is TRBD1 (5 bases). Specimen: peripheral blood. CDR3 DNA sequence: TGTGCCAGCAGTGGAGGAACAGGAAATCCTCGTGAAGCTTTCTTT. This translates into CASSGGTGNPREAFF.